This T cell receptor beta chain was documented in a study of CD8 T cells in Susac syndrome. The study's findings and limits: Individuals included in the TCR sequencing and HLA analysis were acknowledged by the study to be relatively few in number.

As regards this clonotype: Its specificity is not known.

Random-hexamer reverse transcription was applied to about 0.5 to 1 ug RNA. Using its own MiXCR run on the immunoSEQ multiplex PCR reads, TCRdb lists one record per CDR3 protein. The data contain roughly 150,000 distinct CDR3 sequences, around 93% of them singletons. Both CD4+ and CD8+ T cells were negatively isolated, and TEMRA cells underwent FACS enrichment. The origin of this receptor is a human donor in good health. The sample consisted of CD4+ T cells from PBMCs.

Here the CDR3 DNA reads TGTGCCAGCAGCTTCGGTAGCGGGGGTGGGGAGCTGTTTTTT. This sequence encodes CASSFGSGGGELFF. The J gene is TRBJ2-2, the V gene TRBV7-3; 9 bases match TRBD2. The junction had 4 bases not matched to a gene; V was cut back by 3 bases and J by 8 bases. CDR1 SGHTA and CDR2 FQGTGA come from the germline V gene. CDR3 length: 14 amino acids. Variable domain in full (rest from reference TRBV7-3 and TRBJ2-2): GAGVSQTPSNKVTEKGKYVELRCDPISGHTALYWYRQSLGQGPEFLIYFQGTGAADDSGLPNDRFFAVRPEGSVSTLKIQRTERGDSAVYLCASSFGSGGGELFFGEGSRLTVL.